This T cell receptor (beta chain) emerged from a study of beta chain bispecific antibodies for T cell cancers. About the research overall: Healthy donor T cells cocultured with leukemia lines and bispecific antibodies. Jurkat cells expressed TRBV12-3; HPB-ALL cells expressed TRBV5-5.

General study results and limits: Normal T cells contributed less of the targeted TRBV signal than the leukemia cells did. Anti-TRBV12 exposure, compared with anti-CD19, reduced the TRBV12-3 proportion of TRBV signal by around 99%.

T cells were expanded from blood mononuclear cells for about three days with anti-CD3 OKT3 or CD3/CD28 beads. Each coculture: around 50,000 target cells, around 50,000 normal T cells, bispecific antibody. The CDR3 has 10 residues. Per the germline V gene, CDR1 is DFQATT and CDR2 is SNEGSKA (reference sequence). This clonotype was counted many times. The antigen remains unidentified. Unique molecular identifier barcodes measured each clonotype's abundance. MiXCR, applied by TCRdb to the 5' RACE reads, yields one record per CDR3 protein. Of 20,000 to 25,000 distinct CDR3 sequences listed, 2% to 2.5% were seen once; the top ten hold about 4.8%.

This sequence originates from a human donor in good health. Some clones in this sample may be carry-over from other donors' samples. V usage is TRBV20-1 and J usage is TRBJ1-1; no clear D. Here the sequenced sample was healthy donor T cells cultured with leukemia cells, taken from a culture containing a bispecific antibody targeting TCR Vbeta12. The CDR3 region is CGPMNTEAFF. The CDR3 nucleotides are TGCGGTCCTATGAACACTGAAGCTTTCTTT.